The T cell receptor beta chain under discussion was sequenced for a study of radiation and T cells in renal cell carcinoma. Treatment in this sample: treatment-naive control, cytoreductive nephrectomy. Sequenced control tumors were from about 10 males and a handful of females, median age 57. Measured with immunoSEQ multiplex PCR; TCRdb has only the in-frame clones, and not every one. The sample comprises about 8,900 clones, about 66% of which are singletons, and 14% rests with the top ten. Study results and caveats: Tumor samples were small regions of approximately 1 g. Compared with controls, irradiated tumors showed greater TCR clonality.

Comment on this clone: Its antigen is currently unknown.

This clonotype was sampled from a man between 60 and 75 years old with renal cell carcinoma. The sample here was tumor tissue, taken from a patient whose treatment was nephrectomy without radiotherapy.

CDR3 sequence (DNA): TGTGCCAGCAGCCCCGGCGGTAATGAGCAGTTCTTC. This translates into CASSPGGNEQFF. The V call is TRBV7-9, the J call TRBJ2-1; no clear D. Per the germline V gene, CDR1 is SEHNR and CDR2 is FQNEAQ (reference sequence). With 5 bases removed from V and 7 bases from J, the gap between germline ends came to 9 bases. The CDR3 has 12 residues.